The sample holds a few counts of the clone carrying this T cell receptor beta chain. No antigen is known for it. The data belong to a study of response to subunit inactivated influenza vaccine. Study results and caveats: Every seasonal influenza vaccination brings in few new T cells, the authors suggested.

In TCRdb, the RT-PCR reads were re-called with MiXCR into one record per CDR3 protein. The table shows about 520,000 distinct CDR3 sequences, with roughly 7.9% occurring only once. The length of the CDR3 is 13 residues. Trimming pared 4 bases from V and 5 bases from J, leaving 11 bases between. Germline values: CDR1 LGHNA, CDR2 YSLEER. This TCR derives from a man in his fifties or sixties who received an inactivated influenza vaccine. Specimen: PBMCs from blood, collected roughly 24 months after vaccination. J is TRBJ1-2 and V is TRBV4-3; no firm D call. CDR3 region: CASSRSPQYGYTF. In DNA form, the CDR3 reads TGCGCCAGCAGCCGCTCCCCGCAATATGGCTACACCTTC.